A selection of T cell receptor beta chains follows, all from one sample in a study of blood T cell repertoires in COVID-19. Sequencing used immunoSEQ multiplex PCR; TCRdb keeps in-frame clones, though not all of them. The sample comprises 100,000 to 120,000 clones, less than 85% of which are singletons, and 3% to 4% rests with the top ten. The sample comprised peripheral blood. The receptors shown here come from a woman older than 75 with acute or convalescent COVID-19. The CDR3 runs from the conserved cysteine through the conserved F or W. D genes are given only for firm matches. For some rows the clone size is stated as once, few or many, or as a class when expanded; others skip it.

-	TRBV12-3/TRBV12-4	-	TRBJ2-7	CASSQIHEQYF	TGTGCCAGCAGCCAGATCCACGAGCAGTACTTC
-	TRBV21-1	-	TRBJ2-5	CASSKGGGETQYF	TGTGCCAGCAGCAAGGGAGGGGGAGAGACCCAGTACTTC
-	TRBV11-2	-	TRBJ2-1	CASSLGGGRRYNEQFF	TGTGCCAGCAGCTTAGGCGGCGGGCGCCGCTACAATGAGCAGTTCTTC
TRBD1	TRBV28	-	TRBJ1-1	CASKQGAGTEAFF	TGTGCCAGTAAACAGGGGGCGGGCACTGAAGCTTTCTTT
TRBD1	TRBV5-1	medium-sized	TRBJ1-4	CASSLTGSNEKLFF	TGCGCCAGCAGCCTGACAGGGTCTAATGAAAAACTGTTTTTT
-	TRBV6-2/TRBV6-3	-	TRBJ2-2	CASSYSPRRDIANTGELFF	TGTGCCAGCAGTTACAGCCCAAGGAGGGATATCGCGAACACCGGGGAGCTGTTTTTT
-	TRBV7-2	-	TRBJ2-3	CASSDTWSDTQYF	TGTGCCAGCAGCGACACGTGGTCAGATACGCAGTATTTT
-	TRBV10-1	-	TRBJ2-1	CASSEGGVGEQFF	TGCGCCAGCAGTGAAGGCGGAGTCGGTGAGCAGTTCTTC
-	TRBV5-6	medium-sized	TRBJ1-3	CASSPGRAGNTIYF	TGTGCCAGCAGCCCGGGGAGGGCTGGAAACACCATATATTTT
TRBD1	TRBV5-1	-	TRBJ1-2	CASSLAGTGGEGYIF	TGCGCCAGCAGCCTCGCCGGGACAGGGGGCGAAGGCTACATCTTC
-	TRBV2	-	TRBJ2-6	CATIAQAGANVLTF	TGTGCCACCATCGCCCAAGCCGGGGCCAACGTCCTGACTTTC
-	TRBV24-1	few	TRBJ2-1	CATTGNYNEQFF	TGTGCCACCACAGGGAACTACAATGAGCAGTTCTTC
-	TRBV6-5	-	TRBJ2-1	CASSPTRNEQFF	TGTGCCAGCAGTCCGACTAGAAATGAGCAGTTCTTC
-	TRBV6-5	once	TRBJ1-6	CASSSTGFYNSPLHF	TGTGCCAGCAGTTCCACAGGGTTCTATAATTCACCCCTCCACTTT
-	TRBV28	-	TRBJ1-5	CASSFSVDQPQHF	TGTGCCAGCAGTTTCAGTGTCGATCAGCCCCAGCATTTT
TRBD2	TRBV11-1	-	TRBJ2-5	CASSFGTSEETQYF	TGTGCCAGCAGCTTCGGGACTAGCGAAGAGACCCAGTACTTC
TRBD1	TRBV5-1	-	TRBJ1-5	CASSYSTGSQPQHF	TGCGCCAGCAGCTACTCGACAGGGAGTCAGCCCCAGCATTTT
TRBD1	TRBV28	-	TRBJ1-3	CASNEPGGGGNTIYF	TGTGCCAGCAACGAACCAGGGGGAGGTGGAAACACCATATATTTT
TRBD1	TRBV9	-	TRBJ1-1	CASSPQPGTVNTEAFF	TGTGCCAGCAGCCCCCAGCCCGGGACAGTTAACACTGAAGCTTTCTTT
-	TRBV30	-	TRBJ1-4	CASTHSFGTNEKLFF	TGTGCCTCGACACATTCCTTTGGGACTAATGAAAAACTGTTTTTT
TRBD2	TRBV18	-	TRBJ2-1	CASSPFAGGGRNEQFF	TGTGCCAGCTCACCTTTCGCCGGCGGGGGTAGGAATGAGCAGTTCTTC
-	TRBV5-5	-	TRBJ1-1	CASSLVVTGVNTEAFF	TGTGCCAGCAGCTTGGTGGTGACAGGCGTGAACACTGAAGCTTTCTTT
-	TRBV2	-	TRBJ2-3	CARAGLGTDTQYF	TGTGCCAGAGCGGGTTTGGGCACAGATACGCAGTATTTT
TRBD1	TRBV27	-	TRBJ1-1	CASSVQGWQNTEAFF	TGTGCCAGCAGTGTACAGGGGTGGCAGAACACTGAAGCTTTCTTT
TRBD1	TRBV5-4	-	TRBJ1-2	CASSFGQGGNYGYTF	TGTGCCAGCAGCTTTGGACAGGGCGGAAACTATGGCTACACCTTC
TRBD1	TRBV19	-	TRBJ2-3	CASSVQGAGTDTQYF	TGTGCCAGTAGTGTACAGGGGGCCGGCACAGATACGCAGTATTTT
-	TRBV6-1	-	TRBJ2-7	CASSEDAVDYEQYF	TGTGCCAGCAGTGAAGATGCGGTTGACTACGAGCAGTACTTC